What follows are 6 T cell receptor beta chains derived from one specimen sequenced in a study of monozygotic twins with inflammatory bowel disease. TCRdb re-analyzed the 5' RACE reads; it lists each CDR3 protein once, without DNA. The listing contains approximately 400,000 distinct CDR3 sequences. Sequenced sample: blood. All receptors derive from a human donor with ulcerative colitis or Crohn's disease, or a healthy co-twin of an affected twin (not recorded which).

The V call is TRBV20-1, the J call TRBJ1-2; TCRdb returns TRBD1, unconfirmable since there is no DNA. CDR3 length: 13 amino acids. CDR1 is DFQATT and CDR2 is SNEGSKA in the germline V gene (reference sequence). The CDR3 sequence: CSARWDGSYGYTF.

This rearrangement joins TRBV19 to TRBJ1-1. The length of the CDR3 is 13 residues. Germline CDR1 and CDR2: LNHDA and SQIVND (reference sequence). Here the CDR3 reads CASRSGFLPEAFF.

This chain uses TRBV5-1 with TRBJ2-1; the TRBD2 assignment by TCRdb is unverifiable without DNA. Germline V gives CDR1 SGHRS, CDR2 YFSETQ. The CDR3 length is 17 residues. CDR3 loop: CASSLATARGGYNEQFF.

This sequence joins TRBV20-1 and TRBJ2-7; TCRdb calls TRBD2, which cannot be checked without DNA. Germline values: CDR1 DFQATT, CDR2 SNEGSKA (reference sequence). The CDR3 spans 15 residues. CDR3 sequence reads: CSARGLAGVGSEQYF.

The chain joins TRBV6-6 to TRBJ2-2. Germline CDR1 is MNHNY and CDR2 is SVGAGI (reference sequence). The CDR3 is 14 residues long. CDR3 region: CASSSEMGFGELFF.

This chain connects TRBV5-4 to TRBJ2-1; without DNA, the TCRdb call of TRBD2 cannot be checked. The CDR3 covers 14 residues. Per germline, CDR1 SGHNT and CDR2 YYREEE (reference sequence). The CDR3: CASSPRAGYNEQFF.